Listed below are T cell receptor beta chains from one sample, sequenced in a study of metastatic and nonmetastatic thyroid tumors. TCRdb recomputed clones from the PCR reads via MiXCR. The table lists 30,000 to 45,000 clones, around 21% of them singletons. Sequencing was carried out using blood. The receptors derive from a female donor with papillary thyroid cancer or a benign thyroid nodule (not recorded which). Some clones in this sample may be carry-over from other donors' samples. The CDR3 runs from the conserved cysteine through the conserved F or W.

j_gene | v_gene | CDR3aa
TRBJ1-5 | TRBV6-1 | CASSEVQARHF
TRBJ1-1 | TRBV28 | CASSSPSGGRAEAFF
TRBJ2-1 | TRBV2 | CASISGISYNEQFF
TRBJ2-5 | TRBV6-1 | CASSEVFGQTQYF
TRBJ1-6 | TRBV6-4 | CASSAGVSRGQGSSGSPLHF
TRBJ2-3 | TRBV14 | CASSLTGGLTDTQYF
TRBJ2-7 | TRBV19 | CASSGLTGSSYEQYF
TRBJ2-7 | TRBV3-1 | CASSEGPTEQYF
TRBJ2-7 | TRBV27 | CASMYDLRYEQYF
TRBJ1-1 | TRBV2 | CASILQGAEAFF
TRBJ2-5 | TRBV5-1 | CASSPKGPGKTQYF
TRBJ1-1 | TRBV24-1 | CATMGEENTEAFF
TRBJ2-7 | TRBV7-2 | CASSLDARSYEQYF
TRBJ1-5 | TRBV18 | CASSPSGGVQPQHF
TRBJ2-3 | TRBV20-1 | CSASTGPEREETDTQYF
TRBJ1-1 | TRBV6-4 | CASIRDGNTEAFF
TRBJ2-5 | TRBV28 | CASSSSLTSGCVWETQYF
TRBJ1-2 | TRBV3-1 | CASSPLVVRYYGYTF
TRBJ2-5 | TRBV24-1 | CATSDSGQGQETQYF